Presented here are 3 T cell receptor beta chains from one specimen sequenced in a study of control samples from healthy donors and cancer patients. Only in-frame clones appear in the TCRdb table, and some are missing; sequencing was by immunoSEQ multiplex PCR. The sample contains 200,000 to 250,000 clones, around 94% of which appear only once. Source material: blood. These receptors came from a man over 45 in good health.

The chain recombines TRBV29-1 with TRBJ1-2; 8 nucleotides match TRBD1. The CDR3 extends over 15 amino acids. Unmatched junction bases numbered 13, after V lost 5 bases and J lost 5 bases. The V gene's germline CDR1 is SQVTM and CDR2 ANQGSEA. CDR3 residues: CSVIGDWTGNYGYTF. The CDR3, as DNA: TGCAGCGTTATCGGGGATTGGACAGGGAATTATGGCTACACCTTC.

The rearrangement joins TRBV19 to TRBJ2-3; D is undetermined. The CDR3 sequence is 11 residues long. Germline-derived CDR1 and CDR2 are LNHDA and SQIVND (reference sequence). V gave up 3 bases and J gave up 7 bases, with 5 bases separating them. The DNA for the CDR3 is TGTGCCAGTAGTATCCAGAATACGCAGTATTTT. Translating gives CASSIQNTQYF.

The chain carries TRBV12-2 and TRBJ1-1; the D call of TRBD1 is as the table states it, not checked on the DNA. TRBV12-2 is deemed a pseudogene. The CDR3 spans 17 residues. In DNA form, the CDR3 reads TGTGCAAGTCGCTTAGACGATCGGGCGGATAAGGGGGCTGAAGCTTTCTTT. Its translation is CASRLDDRADKGAEAFF.